Sequencing of this T cell receptor beta chain was carried out in a study of T cell clonality in common variable immunodeficiency. Study-wide findings and caveats: In common variable immunodeficiency, TCR beta chains reportedly carried fewer deletions and N-nucleotide insertions. Fewer TCRbeta clones were shared among CVID subjects than controls. CVID patient heterogeneity limited repertoire-clinical complication correlations.

Trimming took off 3 bases at V and 5 bases at J, with 7 bases between the two ends. Germline lookup yields CDR1 LNHDA and CDR2 SQIVND (reference sequence). The CDR3 is 12 residues long. This clone has a handful of counts. What it recognizes is unknown. The observed sequence ends 3 residues before the CDR3 terminus, with the missing tail filled in from the germline J gene. Control and CVID samples contributed equal amounts of genomic DNA. This table comes from immunoSEQ multiplex PCR, and its TCRdb copy is limited to in-frame clones, with some not included. The repertoire consists of under 65,000 clones, none detected only once.

Sequencing used peripheral blood mononuclear cells. The J gene is TRBJ1-2, the V gene TRBV19, with D possibly being TRBD1 (6 bases). The sequence was obtained from a person aged 18 to 70 in good health. The CDR3 region is CASSMGTYGYTF. The sequenced part of the CDR3 DNA is TGTGCCAGTAGTATGGGGACATATGGC.